The entry that follows covers one T cell receptor beta chain sequence. Its antigen is undetermined. Investigators reverse transcribed all isolated RNA, so they sequenced expressed TCRB transcripts. The method was immunoSEQ multiplex PCR; TCRdb's version includes in-frame clones alone and lacks a portion of them. The sample has 200,000 to 250,000 clones; over 8.5% are singletons. The record originates from a study of beta chain features in type 1 diabetes. One heparinised draw of blood, averaging approximately 110 mL, came from each donor. The purity of all sorted populations exceeded 95%. Germline CDR1 reads ENHRY; CDR2 reads SYGVKD. V trimming: 3 bases; J trimming: 4 bases; junction bases outside the gene matches: 2. CDR3 length equals 14 residues. Study observations and caveats: More deletions and fewer insertions at VDJ junctions were seen in type 1 diabetes patients. In all four CD4+ subsets, TCRB CDR3 length was significantly, moderately reduced in type 1 diabetes.

The origin of this receptor is a woman under 30 in good health. The chain couples TRBV10-3 to TRBJ2-5; 10 bases are a match to TRBD2. The specimen sequenced was naive CD4+ T cells from blood. For the CDR3, the DNA is TGTGCCATCAGTGAAGGGACTAGCGCAGAGACCCAGTACTTC. This translates into CAISEGTSAETQYF.